This is a list of T cell receptor beta chains from one sample in a study of human T cells and chemical hapten exposure. TCRdb processed the RACE reads anew with MiXCR; each CDR3 protein has one entry. The profile shows roughly 200,000 distinct CDR3 sequences, approximately 20% of them singletons. The sample was whole blood, taken in connection with sensitization to the hapten diphenylcyclopropenone (DPC). These receptors came from a woman aged 45-65 years with alopecia areata. Some clones in this sample may be carry-over from other donors' samples. CDR3s include the opening cysteine and the closing phenylalanine or tryptophan. The D gene is left open where the match is weak. Rows may omit the clone size; those that give it use once, few, many or a size class.

d_gene | j_gene | v_gene | abundance | CDR3nt | CDR3aa
NA | TRBJ2-5 | TRBV12-3/TRBV12-4 | NA | TGTGCCAGCAGACGAACGGACCAGTTCCAAGAGACCCAGTACTTC | CASRRTDQFQETQYF
NA | TRBJ2-1 | TRBV7-8 | NA | TGTGCCAGCAGCTTAGCGATTCAGGTATCGCAGTTCTTC | CASSLAIQVSQFF
NA | TRBJ2-5 | TRBV7-2 | NA | TGTGCCAGCAGCTTAGATCGGGGAGAGACCCAGTACTTC | CASSLDRGETQYF
TRBD2 | TRBJ2-7 | TRBV5-1 | NA | TGCGCCAGCAGCAGAGGGACTAGCGTCTCCTACGAGCAGTACTTC | CASSRGTSVSYEQYF
NA | TRBJ2-5 | TRBV20-1 | NA | TGCAGTGCAGCCGGAACCACTAGTCAGGAGACCCAGTACTTC | CSAAGTTSQETQYF
NA | TRBJ2-3 | TRBV5-1 | NA | TGCGCCAGCAGCAACCCCCCCGGCGGGAGCACAGATACGCAGTATTTT | CASSNPPGGSTDTQYF
TRBD1 | TRBJ2-5 | TRBV7-8 | few | TGTGCCAGCAGCGCGACAGGGGGCGAATTTGAGACCCAGTACTTC | CASSATGGEFETQYF
NA | TRBJ1-1 | TRBV2 | NA | TGTGCCAGCAGTGAACAGGGACAGAACACTGAAGCTTTCTTT | CASSEQGQNTEAFF
NA | TRBJ1-5 | TRBV6-1 | NA | TGTGCCAGCACCCGAGACCAGGGACAGCCCCAGCATTTT | CASTRDQGQPQHF
TRBD1 | TRBJ2-5 | TRBV10-3 | few | TGTGCCGCAACAGGGGGCGAAGAGACCCAGTACTTC | CAATGGEETQYF
TRBD1 | TRBJ2-7 | TRBV29-1 | many | TGCAGCGTTGAAGTTCTAGGACAGGGCTACGAGCAGTACTTC | CSVEVLGQGYEQYF
TRBD1 | TRBJ2-1 | TRBV24-1 | NA | TGTGCCACCAGACAGGGGCCTGAGCAGTTCTTC | CATRQGPEQFF
NA | TRBJ1-1 | TRBV11-2 | NA | TGTGCCAGCAGCTTAGACGGTTTCACTGAAGCTTTCTTT | CASSLDGFTEAFF
TRBD1 | TRBJ1-5 | TRBV15 | few | TGTGCCACCAGCGCTCAGACAGGGGGTGGCAATCAGCCCCAGCATTTT | CATSAQTGGGNQPQHF
TRBD2 | TRBJ2-3 | TRBV5-1 | NA | TGCGCCAGCAGCTTGGTGCTAGCGGGAGAGGCGCAGTATTTT | CASSLVLAGEAQYF
NA | TRBJ2-5 | TRBV10-3 | NA | TGTGCCATCAGGTCTCTTATAGAAGAGACCCAGTACTTC | CAIRSLIEETQYF
TRBD2 | TRBJ2-7 | TRBV29-1 | NA | TGCAGCGCCTACCGGGAGGGTTACGAGCAGTACTTC | CSAYREGYEQYF
NA | TRBJ2-1 | TRBV7-6 | NA | TGTGCCTCCGGCCCGAACGCAGCCTACAATGAGCAGTTCTTC | CASGPNAAYNEQFF
NA | TRBJ1-3 | TRBV29-1 | NA | TGCAGCGTTGAAGTCCCTAAGGCAGGGGTCTCCGGAAACACCATATATTTT | CSVEVPKAGVSGNTIYF
NA | TRBJ2-1 | TRBV29-1 | once | TGCAGCGTTGAAGATCTGCAGGGTCCCTACAATGAGCAGTTCTTC | CSVEDLQGPYNEQFF
NA | TRBJ2-2 | TRBV20-1 | few | TGCAGTGCGACTACTAGCCAGGGGACCGGGGAGCTGTTTTTT | CSATTSQGTGELFF
TRBD2 | TRBJ2-1 | TRBV20-1 | NA | TGCAGTGCCTTCGGGACTAGCGGGAGCGATGAGCAGTTCTTC | CSAFGTSGSDEQFF
NA | TRBJ2-5 | TRBV5-1 | NA | TGCGCCAGCAGCTTGACATCCGGGACTCCGAAGGAGATCCAGTACTTC | CASSLTSGTPKEIQYF
TRBD1 | TRBJ1-1 | TRBV20-1 | NA | TGCAGTACAACCCCGACAGGGGAAGGCACTGAAGCTTTCTTT | CSTTPTGEGTEAFF
TRBD1 | TRBJ1-1 | TRBV5-1 | NA | TGCGCCAGCAGCTATCAGGGGGCCTCGGGCACTGAAGCTTTCTTT | CASSYQGASGTEAFF
TRBD1 | TRBJ1-1 | TRBV20-1 | NA | TGCAGTGCTAGAGATACAGGGGGCAGGACTGAAGCTTTCTTT | CSARDTGGRTEAFF
TRBD2 | TRBJ2-2 | TRBV29-1 | NA | TGCAGCGTGAAAGCGGGGGCGAACACCGGGGAGCTGTTTTTT | CSVKAGANTGELFF
TRBD1 | TRBJ1-1 | TRBV10-3 | NA | TGTGCCATCGGGACAGGGGGACCGAACACTGAAGCTTTCTTT | CAIGTGGPNTEAFF
NA | TRBJ2-3 | TRBV24-1 | few | TGTGCCACCAGTGATTTGAATCCGGGGACGGGTACGCAGTATTTT | CATSDLNPGTGTQYF
NA | TRBJ1-1 | TRBV29-1 | few | TGCAGCGCCGTCTTAACAGTGAACACTGAAGCTTTCTTT | CSAVLTVNTEAFF
NA | TRBJ2-1 | TRBV5-1 | NA | TGCGCCAGCAGCTTGCAAGGTAGTGAGCAGTTCTTC | CASSLQGSEQFF
TRBD2 | TRBJ2-1 | TRBV20-1 | NA | TGCAGTGCTAGAGTCAGCGGGAGACCCTACAATGAGCAGTTCTTC | CSARVSGRPYNEQFF
NA | TRBJ2-3 | TRBV18 | NA | TGTGCCAGCTCACCAGATAACACAGATACGCAGTATTTT | CASSPDNTDTQYF
TRBD1 | TRBJ2-7 | TRBV27 | NA | TGTGCCAGCAGTACAAACGGACAGGGGGCGAGGTACGAGCAGTACTTC | CASSTNGQGARYEQYF
TRBD2 | TRBJ2-1 | TRBV11-3 | NA | TGTGCCAGCAGCCCCCGGGGAGCGGGAGTTACTGAGCAGTTCTTC | CASSPRGAGVTEQFF